This entry describes one TCR beta chain. The antigen is undetermined. 60 Vbeta and 13 Jbeta primers were used in PCR. The method was immunoSEQ multiplex PCR; TCRdb's version includes in-frame clones alone and lacks a portion of them. The table shows approximately 150,000 clones, with roughly 84% occurring only once. The data were taken from a study of cytomegalovirus exposure and HLA in healthy donors. Study as a whole: An earlier analysis found roughly 100 million unique TCR beta sequences from around 180 million T cells.

Study-wide points: Within an earlier analysis, most TCR beta V segments proved productive either about 90% or about 30% of the time.

This sequence was found in a man aged 25 to 45 in good health and CMV-seropositive. Sample: PBMCs.

This CDR3 reads CASSYRDNTPLGEQFF. As DNA, the CDR3 is TGTGCCAGCAGTTACCGGGACAATACCCCTTTGGGAGAGCAGTTCTTC. J is TRBJ2-1 and V is TRBV6-6; possible D gene TRBD1, 6 bases. The germline V gene has CDR1 MNHNY and CDR2 SVGAGI (reference sequence). This CDR3 has 16 amino acids. Trimming removed 2 bases from V and 10 bases from J, with 21 bases in between.